This T cell receptor beta chain is drawn from a study of blood T cell repertoires in COVID-19. Study-level information: Sites in the United States, Italy and Spain provided acute and convalescent COVID-19 samples.

CDR1 and CDR2 (germline): MGHRA, YSYEKL. The CDR3 is 15 residues long. V lost 0 bases, J lost 3 bases, and 12 bases lay in between. Assay used: immunoSEQ multiplex PCR; TCRdb lists only in-frame clones, some missing. The sample records 40,000 to 50,000 clones, more than 75% being singletons. The specimen sequenced was peripheral blood. This receptor was taken from a man between 45 and 60 years old with active COVID-19. V gene TRBV4-1 combines with J gene TRBJ2-7; a weak D match, TRBD1 (6 bases). The CDR3: CASSQDVAGDYEQYF. The CDR3 DNA reads as TGCGCCAGCAGCCAAGATGTGGCAGGGGACTACGAGCAGTACTTC.